The source of this T cell receptor (beta chain) is a study of CXCR3-negative and CXCR3-positive naive CD8 T cells. Study-wide background: The study obtained around 140 million TRB reads, about 1.5 +/- 0.3 million per library. Overall study results and limits: In CXCR3-positive naive cells, the TRB CDR3s were more hydrophobic than in CXCR3-negative naive cells. Memory CD8+ cells had much lower diversity, and both naive subsets had comparably high diversity. Cryopreserved PBMCs had partly decreased CXCR3 expression; fresh PBMCs were used in most assays.

In germline, CDR1 is SGHDT, CDR2 YYEEEE. This CDR3 is 15 amino acids long. As for this clonotype: The antigen remains unidentified.

CD45RO-CCR7+CD27+CD95- defined naive CD8+ T cells. The libraries of TRB cDNA were constructed through 5' RACE using UMI labels. TCRdb re-called the 5' RACE reads and gives one entry per CDR3 protein, without DNA. The sample includes approximately 88,000 distinct CDR3 sequences. The chain recombines TRBV5-6 with TRBJ2-7; TCRdb's D gene call, TRBD1, goes unchecked for lack of DNA. The receptor comes from a human donor in good health. Some clones in this sample may be carry-over from other donors' samples. The material sequenced was naive CXCR3+ CD8+ T cells from blood. The subset is: CD45RO-CCR7+CD27+CD95- naive CD8+ T cells expressing CXCR3 (TNR3+). CDR3 sequence: CASSLAGAGPYEQYF.